The 8 T cell receptor beta chains given below trace back to one sample, sequenced in a study of blood T cell repertoires in COVID-19 (dated by TCRdb to between 2020 and 2021). The receptor library was made with the immunoSEQ multiplex PCR assay. TCRdb holds this immuneACCESS table with in-frame rearrangements only. Some clones are missing; in checked studies, unresolved V genes explain under half, and the rest has no known cause. This sample lists 180,000 or so clones; 80% to 90% were detected once. The ten largest clonotypes hold roughly 8% of the sample. The sample consisted of peripheral blood. All receptors come from a man in his fifties or sixties with acute or convalescent COVID-19.

This clone was detected only a few times. The chain carries TRBV2 and TRBJ2-1, with TRBD2 matching 7 bases. This CDR3 comprises 15 residues. Germline CDR1 SNHLY, CDR2 FYNNEI. J was trimmed by 6 bases and V by 6 bases; bases with no gene match: 11. CDR3 loop: CASRKSGLISNEQFF. CDR3 coding DNA: TGTGCCAGCAGGAAATCGGGACTAATATCCAATGAGCAGTTCTTC.

This chain links TRBV19 with TRBJ1-5; tentatively, D is TRBD1 (5 bases). This CDR3 has 15 residues. Germline loops: CDR1 LNHDA, CDR2 SQIVND (reference sequence). Trimming left V 1 base short and J 5 bases short, with 12 bases between. The chain's CDR3 is CASSIAGGPYQPQHF. CDR3 DNA sequence: TGTGCCAGTAGTATAGCGGGGGGTCCTTATCAGCCCCAGCATTTT. The full variable domain, in which reference TRBV19 and TRBJ1-5 provide the parts outside the CDR3, is DGGITQSPKYLFRKEGQNVTLSCEQNLNHDAMYWYRQDPGQGLRLIYYSQIVNDFQKGDIAEGYSVSREKKESFPLTVTSAQKNPTAFYLCASSIAGGPYQPQHFGDGTRLSIL.

The chain recombines TRBV28 with TRBJ1-4; TRBD1 might be the D (6 bases). V shed 10 bases and J shed 0 bases, with 15 bases lying between them. Germline V lookup: CDR1 MDHEN, CDR2 SYDVKM. The CDR3 is made up of 15 amino acids. CDR3 nucleotide sequence: TGTGCCACGAAGGGACATTCAGCAACTAATGAAAAACTGTTTTTT. Translated: CATKGHSATNEKLFF.

The V call is TRBV5-1, the J call TRBJ2-5; TRBD2 is a possible D gene (6 bases). In germline, CDR1 is SGHRS, CDR2 YFSETQ. The CDR3 has 17 amino acids. The ends were cut back, 0 bases at V and 3 bases at J, with 18 bases in the middle. The CDR3 region has the DNA TGCGCCAGCAGCTTGGGACTAGTTCGTATGGGTGAAGAGACCCAGTACTTC. It codes for CASSLGLVRMGEETQYF.

The chain has TRBV6-5 and TRBJ2-1; D uncertain. V lost 5 bases, J lost 4 bases, and 3 bases lay in between. Germline V gene data show CDR1 as MNHEY and CDR2 as SVGAGI. The CDR3 sequence is 11 residues long. The CDR3 nucleotides read TGTGCCAGCAGTCTATACAATGAGCAGTTCTTC. Residues: CASSLYNEQFF.

This clone has only a few counts. This chain uses TRBV6-1 with TRBJ1-5; TRBD1 matches at 8 bases. The CDR3 sequence is 16 residues long. In germline, CDR1 is MNHNS, CDR2 SASEGT. Trimming removed 3 bases from V and 5 bases from J; junction bases left unmatched: 9. Here the CDR3 reads CASSDVRGLRDQPQHF. The CDR3 coding sequence is TGTGCCAGCAGTGATGTCAGGGGGCTCCGGGATCAGCCCCAGCATTTT.

The CDR3 sequence: CASSLGRAEKLFF. Written as DNA, the CDR3 is TGTGCCAGCAGCTTAGGCAGGGCTGAAAAACTGTTTTTT. The chain couples TRBV11-2 to TRBJ1-4; D may be TRBD1 (5 bases). CDR3 size: 13 residues. The V and J ends lost 1 base and 7 bases respectively, with 7 bases between them. CDR1 and CDR2 from the germline V gene are SGHAT and FQNNGV.

The chain is built from TRBV6-5 and TRBJ1-6, with D possibly TRBD1 on 6 matching bases. Germline V lookup: CDR1 MNHEY, CDR2 SVGAGI. V gave up 3 bases and J gave up 7 bases, with 13 bases separating them. The CDR3 runs to 15 residues. The CDR3 DNA follows: TGTGCCAGCAGTTATCGACAGGTCGGCAATTCACCCCTCCACTTT. Translated, it gives CASSYRQVGNSPLHF.